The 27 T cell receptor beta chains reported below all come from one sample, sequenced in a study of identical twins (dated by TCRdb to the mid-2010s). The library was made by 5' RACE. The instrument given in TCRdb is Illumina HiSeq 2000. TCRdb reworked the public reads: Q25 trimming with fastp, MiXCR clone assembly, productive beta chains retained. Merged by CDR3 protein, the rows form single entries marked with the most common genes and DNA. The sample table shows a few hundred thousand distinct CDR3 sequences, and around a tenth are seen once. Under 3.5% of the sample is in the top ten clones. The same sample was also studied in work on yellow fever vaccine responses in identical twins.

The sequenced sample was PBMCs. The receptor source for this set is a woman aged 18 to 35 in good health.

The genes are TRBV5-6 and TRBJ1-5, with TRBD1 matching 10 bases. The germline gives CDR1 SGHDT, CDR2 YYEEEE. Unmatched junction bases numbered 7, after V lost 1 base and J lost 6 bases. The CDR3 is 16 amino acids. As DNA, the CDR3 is TGTGCCAGCAGCTTGCAATCCGGGACAGGGGTTCAGCCCCAGCATTTT. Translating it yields CASSLQSGTGVQPQHF.

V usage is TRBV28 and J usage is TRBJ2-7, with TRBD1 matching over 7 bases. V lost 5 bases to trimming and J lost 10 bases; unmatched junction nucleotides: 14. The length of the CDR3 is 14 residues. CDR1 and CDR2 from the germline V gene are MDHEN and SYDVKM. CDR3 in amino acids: CASSNRDSRTHQYF. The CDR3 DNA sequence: TGTGCCAGCAGTAATCGGGACAGCCGAACCCATCAGTACTTC.

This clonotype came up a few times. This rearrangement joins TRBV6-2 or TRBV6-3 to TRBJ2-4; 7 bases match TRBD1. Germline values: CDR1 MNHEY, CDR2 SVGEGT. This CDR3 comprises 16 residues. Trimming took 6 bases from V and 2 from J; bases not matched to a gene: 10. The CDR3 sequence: CASRKYTGQSKNIQYF. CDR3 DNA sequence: TGTGCCAGCAGGAAGTATACGGGACAGTCCAAAAACATTCAGTACTTC.

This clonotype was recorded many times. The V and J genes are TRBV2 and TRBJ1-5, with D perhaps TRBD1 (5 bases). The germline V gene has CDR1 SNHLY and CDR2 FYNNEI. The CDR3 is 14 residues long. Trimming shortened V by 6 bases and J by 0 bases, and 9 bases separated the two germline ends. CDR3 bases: TGTGCCAGCAGGGCGGGGCTTAGCAATCAGCCCCAGCATTTT. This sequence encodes CASRAGLSNQPQHF.

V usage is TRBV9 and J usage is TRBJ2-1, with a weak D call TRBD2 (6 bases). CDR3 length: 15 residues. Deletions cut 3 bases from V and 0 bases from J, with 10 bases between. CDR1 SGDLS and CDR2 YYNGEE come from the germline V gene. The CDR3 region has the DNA TGTGCCAGCAGCGGTAGCGGCAGCTCCTACAATGAGCAGTTCTTC. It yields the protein CASSGSGSSYNEQFF.

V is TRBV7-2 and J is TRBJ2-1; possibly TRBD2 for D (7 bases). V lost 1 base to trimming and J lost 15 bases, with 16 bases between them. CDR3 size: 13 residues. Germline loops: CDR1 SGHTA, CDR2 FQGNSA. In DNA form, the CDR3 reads TGTGCCAGCAGCTTAGGTGTTCAGGGGAGGGTGTTCTTC. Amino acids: CASSLGVQGRVFF.

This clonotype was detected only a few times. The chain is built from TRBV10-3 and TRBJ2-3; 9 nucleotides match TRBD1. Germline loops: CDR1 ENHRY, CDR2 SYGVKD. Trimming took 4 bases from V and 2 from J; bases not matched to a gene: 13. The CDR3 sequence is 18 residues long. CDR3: CAISGGTGSFPHTDTQYF. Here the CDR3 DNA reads TGTGCCATCAGTGGGGGGACAGGGTCCTTCCCCCACACAGATACGCAGTATTTT.

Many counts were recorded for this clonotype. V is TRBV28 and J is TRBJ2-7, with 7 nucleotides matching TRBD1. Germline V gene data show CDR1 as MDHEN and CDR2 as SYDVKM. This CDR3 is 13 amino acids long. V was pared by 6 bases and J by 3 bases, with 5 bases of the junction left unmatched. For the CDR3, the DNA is TGTGCCAGCAGCGGACAGGTGAACTACGAGCAGTACTTC. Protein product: CASSGQVNYEQYF.

CDR3 nucleotides: TGTGCCAGCGGAGGGGAGGGAAAGTCACCCCTCCACTTT. It codes for CASGGEGKSPLHF. This sequence joins TRBV3-1 and TRBJ1-6, with a weak D call TRBD1 (5 bases). Germline CDR1 is LGHDT and CDR2 is YNNKEL (reference sequence). V was shortened by 8 bases and J by 10 bases, with 15 bases between the two germline ends. This CDR3 region has 13 residues.

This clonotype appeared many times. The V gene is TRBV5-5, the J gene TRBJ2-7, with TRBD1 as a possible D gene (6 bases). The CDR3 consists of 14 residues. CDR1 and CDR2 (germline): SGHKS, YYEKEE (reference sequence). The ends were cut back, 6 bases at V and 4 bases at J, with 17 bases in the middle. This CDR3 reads CASTRSARGYEQYF. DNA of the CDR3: TGTGCCAGCACCCGGTCTGCCAGGGGTTACGAGCAGTACTTC.

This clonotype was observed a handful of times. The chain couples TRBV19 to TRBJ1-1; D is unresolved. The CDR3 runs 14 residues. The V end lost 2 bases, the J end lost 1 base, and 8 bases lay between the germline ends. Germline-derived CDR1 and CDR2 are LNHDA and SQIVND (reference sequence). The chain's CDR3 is CASSIFWANTEAFF. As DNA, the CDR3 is TGTGCCAGTAGTATATTTTGGGCGAACACTGAAGCTTTCTTT.

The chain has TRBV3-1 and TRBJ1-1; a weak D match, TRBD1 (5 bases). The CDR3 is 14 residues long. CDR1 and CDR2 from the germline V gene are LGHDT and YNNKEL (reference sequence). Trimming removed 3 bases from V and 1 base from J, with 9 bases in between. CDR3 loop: CASSQVDRNTEAFF. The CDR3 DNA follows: TGTGCCAGCAGCCAGGTAGACAGGAACACTGAAGCTTTCTTT.

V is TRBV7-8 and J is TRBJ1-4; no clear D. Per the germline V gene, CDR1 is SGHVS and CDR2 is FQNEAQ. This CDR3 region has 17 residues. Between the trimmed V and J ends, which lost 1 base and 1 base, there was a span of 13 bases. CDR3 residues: CASSLEPSGRTNEKLFF. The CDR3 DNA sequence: TGTGCCAGCAGCTTAGAGCCCTCGGGCAGAACTAATGAAAAACTGTTTTTT.

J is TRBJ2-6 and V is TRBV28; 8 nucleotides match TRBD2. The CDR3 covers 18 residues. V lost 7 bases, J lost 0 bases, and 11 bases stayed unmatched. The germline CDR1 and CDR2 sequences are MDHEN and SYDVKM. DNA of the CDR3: TGTGCCAGCATGTCCGGGGGGGTTGATCCCTCTGGGGCCAACGTCCTGACTTTC. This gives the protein CASMSGGVDPSGANVLTF.

CDR3 loop: CASSSFGTGEQYF. The CDR3 coding sequence is TGTGCCAGCAGCTCCTTCGGGACCGGCGAGCAGTACTTC. V gene TRBV11-2 combines with J gene TRBJ2-7; perhaps D is TRBD1 or TRBD2 (5 bases each). Germline CDR1 and CDR2: SGHAT and FQNNGV. The CDR3 runs 13 residues. The ends were cut back, 4 bases at V and 6 bases at J, with 13 bases in the middle.

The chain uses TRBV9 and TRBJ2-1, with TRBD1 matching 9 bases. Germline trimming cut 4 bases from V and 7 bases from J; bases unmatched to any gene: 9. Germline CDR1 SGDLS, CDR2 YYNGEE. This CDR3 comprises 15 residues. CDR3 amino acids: CASSFRDRVGNEQFF. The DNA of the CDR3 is TGTGCCAGCAGCTTCCGGGACAGGGTAGGGAATGAGCAGTTCTTC.

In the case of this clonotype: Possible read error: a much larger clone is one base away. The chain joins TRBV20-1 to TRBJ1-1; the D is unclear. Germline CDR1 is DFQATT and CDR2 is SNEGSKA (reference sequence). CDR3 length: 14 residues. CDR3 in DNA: TGCAGTGCTAGAGAAGCTCCGGTGAACTCTGAAGCTTTCTTT. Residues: CSAREAPVNSEAFF.

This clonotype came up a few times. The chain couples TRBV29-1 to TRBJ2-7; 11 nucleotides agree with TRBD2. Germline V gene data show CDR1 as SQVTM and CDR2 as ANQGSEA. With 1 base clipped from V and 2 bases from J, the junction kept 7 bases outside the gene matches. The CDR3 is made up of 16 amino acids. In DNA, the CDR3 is TGCAGCGTTGAAGTGGGACTAGCGGAACACCCCTACGAGCAGTACTTC. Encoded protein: CSVEVGLAEHPYEQYF.

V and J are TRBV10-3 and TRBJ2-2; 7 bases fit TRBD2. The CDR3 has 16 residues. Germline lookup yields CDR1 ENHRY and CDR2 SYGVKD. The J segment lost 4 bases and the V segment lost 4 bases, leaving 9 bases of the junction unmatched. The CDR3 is CAISVLAGEGTGELFF. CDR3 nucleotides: TGTGCCATCAGTGTGCTTGCGGGAGAGGGCACCGGGGAGCTGTTTTTT.

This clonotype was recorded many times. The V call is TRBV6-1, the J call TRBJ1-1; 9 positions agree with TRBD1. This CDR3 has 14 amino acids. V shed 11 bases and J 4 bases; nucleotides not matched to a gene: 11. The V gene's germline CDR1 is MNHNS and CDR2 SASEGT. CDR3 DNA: TGTGCCGTAAGACAGGGGGGGTCGTCCACTGAAGCTTTCTTT. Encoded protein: CAVRQGGSSTEAFF.

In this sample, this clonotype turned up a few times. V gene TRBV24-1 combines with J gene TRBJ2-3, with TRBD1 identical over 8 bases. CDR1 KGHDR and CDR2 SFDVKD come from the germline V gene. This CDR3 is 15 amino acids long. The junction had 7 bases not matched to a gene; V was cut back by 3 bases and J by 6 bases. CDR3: CATSDGQGVRDTQYF. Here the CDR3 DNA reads TGTGCCACCAGTGATGGACAGGGTGTAAGGGATACGCAGTATTTT.

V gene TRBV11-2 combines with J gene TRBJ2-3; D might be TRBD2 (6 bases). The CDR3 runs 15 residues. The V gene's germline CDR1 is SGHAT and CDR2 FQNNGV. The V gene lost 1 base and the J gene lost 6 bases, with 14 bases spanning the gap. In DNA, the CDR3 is TGTGCCAGCAGCTTAGTGGGCGGGGAATCCGATACGCAGTATTTT. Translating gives CASSLVGGESDTQYF.

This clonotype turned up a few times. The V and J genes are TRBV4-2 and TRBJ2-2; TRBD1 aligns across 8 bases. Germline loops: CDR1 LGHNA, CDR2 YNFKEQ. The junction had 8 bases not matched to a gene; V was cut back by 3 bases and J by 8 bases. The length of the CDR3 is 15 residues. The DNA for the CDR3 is TGTGCCAGCAGCCATCCCGGGACAGGCGTGGGGGAGCTGTTTTTT. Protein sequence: CASSHPGTGVGELFF.

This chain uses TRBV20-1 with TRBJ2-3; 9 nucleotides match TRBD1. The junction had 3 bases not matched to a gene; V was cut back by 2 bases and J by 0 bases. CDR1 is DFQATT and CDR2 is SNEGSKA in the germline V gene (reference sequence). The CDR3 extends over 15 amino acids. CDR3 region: CSARRTGVSTDTQYF. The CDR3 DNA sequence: TGCAGTGCTAGAAGGACAGGGGTGAGCACAGATACGCAGTATTTT.

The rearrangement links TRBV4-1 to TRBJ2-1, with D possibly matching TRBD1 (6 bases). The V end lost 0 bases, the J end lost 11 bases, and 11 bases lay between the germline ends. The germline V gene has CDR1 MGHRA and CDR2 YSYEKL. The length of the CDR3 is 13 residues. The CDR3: CASSQEGALQQFF. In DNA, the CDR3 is TGCGCCAGCAGCCAAGAGGGGGCACTACAGCAGTTCTTC.

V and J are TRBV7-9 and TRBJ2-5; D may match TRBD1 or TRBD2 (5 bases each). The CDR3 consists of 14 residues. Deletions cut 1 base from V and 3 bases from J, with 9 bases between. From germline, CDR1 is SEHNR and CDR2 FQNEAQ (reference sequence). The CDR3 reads CASSLDGTKETQYF. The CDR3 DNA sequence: TGTGCCAGCAGCTTAGACGGGACGAAAGAGACCCAGTACTTC.

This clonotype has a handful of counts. CDR3 sequence reads: CASSLGQGKNNYGYTF. In nucleotides, the CDR3 is TGTGCCAGCAGCTTAGGACAGGGGAAAAATAACTATGGCTACACCTTC. The chain recombines TRBV7-2 with TRBJ1-2; TRBD1 matches at 8 bases. Trimming took 1 base from V and 1 from J; bases not matched to a gene: 5. Germline CDR1 reads SGHTA; CDR2 reads FQGNSA. CDR3 size: 16 residues.